The rows below give T cell receptor beta chains drawn from one sample of a study of cytotoxic CD8 clonotypes in ibrutinib-treated CLL. Clones were read by immunoSEQ multiplex PCR, and TCRdb kept only the in-frame ones, dropping some. In the table there are approximately 340,000 clones, approximately 67% of which are singletons. This specimen consisted of PBMCs, obtained after 36 months of ibrutinib treatment. These receptors came from a human donor with chronic lymphocytic leukemia. CDR3s include the opening cysteine and the closing phenylalanine or tryptophan. The order of the fields is D gene, clone size, J gene, V gene, CDR3 DNA, CDR3 protein. A D gene is named only where the DNA matches it firmly. The size entry is marked missing in some rows and otherwise reads once, few, many or a size class.

>.|few|TRBJ2-1|TRBV5-1
TGCGCCAGCAGCTTCTACAATGAGCAGTTCTTC
CASSFYNEQFF
>.|.|TRBJ2-1|TRBV7-6
TGTGCCAGCAGCTCTGAGAGCAGGGGGGCCGGCAATGAGCAGTTCTTC
CASSSESRGAGNEQFF
>.|once|TRBJ2-7|TRBV28
TGTGCCAGCAGTTCCGAGTCGGGGGTGGGGTCCTACGAGCAGTACTTC
CASSSESGVGSYEQYF
>.|.|TRBJ2-3|TRBV7-2
TGTGCCAGCAGCTTAATTGGAGATACGCAGTATTTT
CASSLIGDTQYF
>TRBD1|.|TRBJ1-3|TRBV5-1
TGCGCCAGCAGCGGGGACAGGGTTGGAAACACCATATATTTT
CASSGDRVGNTIYF
>TRBD2|once|TRBJ2-5|TRBV5-1
TGCGCCAGCAGCTTGTATAGCGGGGGGGCCGAGGTCCAAGAGACCCAGTACTTC
CASSLYSGGAEVQETQYF
>.|.|TRBJ1-5|TRBV19
TGTGCCAGTAGTATAGCCTCCGGGCAGGGCAATCAGCCCCAGCATTTT
CASSIASGQGNQPQHF
>.|few|TRBJ2-7|TRBV18
TGTGCCAGCTCACCATCATCCCCGGGTAGGAGAACCTACGAGCAGTACTTC
CASSPSSPGRRTYEQYF
>.|.|TRBJ2-5|TRBV27
TGTGCCAGCAGTCCGACGATTGGGTCCACCCAGTACTTC
CASSPTIGSTQYF
>.|.|TRBJ2-7|TRBV6-5
TGTGCCAGCAGTTACTCTGGACAGTATTCCACCTACGAGCAGTACTTC
CASSYSGQYSTYEQYF
>.|.|TRBJ1-1|TRBV7-9
TGTGCCAGCAGCTTAATCCGCCAGCCCGACCGCTTT
CASSLIRQPDRF